This is a list of T cell receptor beta chains from one sample in a study of T cell repertoires in cytomegalovirus infection. TCRdb fed the reads into MiXCR, producing one record per CDR3 protein. This sample has about 890,000 distinct CDR3 sequences, with roughly 31% found just once. The antigens these receptors bind are not known. Sequenced material: cultured CD8+ T cells from PBMCs, taken from culture after CMV antigen stimulation. The receptors here all came from a human donor in good health (CMV status not recorded). Some clones in this sample may be carry-over from other donors' samples. Both conserved end residues are part of each CDR3. Fields, in order: clone size, D gene, J gene, V gene, CDR3 length, CDR3 DNA, CDR3 protein. The D gene is left open where the match is weak. Only some rows state a clone size, as once, few, many or a class for expanded clones.

clone_size: -; d_call: -; j_call: TRBJ2-2; v_call: TRBV2; cdr3_length: 10; cdr3_nt: TGTGCCAGCACCGGGGAGGAGCTGTTTTTT; cdr3_aa: CASTGEELFF
clone_size: -; d_call: -; j_call: TRBJ1-2; v_call: TRBV2; cdr3_length: 15; cdr3_nt: TGTGCCAGCACTGGGGTAAATTCAGGGACGGATGGCTACACCTTC; cdr3_aa: CASTGVNSGTDGYTF
clone_size: many; d_call: TRBD1; j_call: TRBJ2-1; v_call: TRBV7-6; cdr3_length: 13; cdr3_nt: TGTGCCAGCAGCCTTGACAGGGTATATGAGCAGTTCTTC; cdr3_aa: CASSLDRVYEQFF
clone_size: -; d_call: -; j_call: TRBJ1-5; v_call: TRBV12-3/TRBV12-4; cdr3_length: 17; cdr3_nt: TGTGCCAGCAGTCTCGGGGCAGTAAGGGATAGCAATCAGCCCCAGCATTTT; cdr3_aa: CASSLGAVRDSNQPQHF
clone_size: many; d_call: -; j_call: TRBJ2-1; v_call: TRBV7-8; cdr3_length: 16; cdr3_nt: TGTGCCAGCAGCTTGGGTCCCCGAGCCGGCTACAATGAGCAGTTCTTC; cdr3_aa: CASSLGPRAGYNEQFF
clone_size: -; d_call: -; j_call: TRBJ2-1; v_call: TRBV7-3; cdr3_length: 16; cdr3_nt: TGTGCCAGCAGCTTAGGTCCCCCGCTATCCTACAATGAGCAGTTCTTC; cdr3_aa: CASSLGPPLSYNEQFF
clone_size: many; d_call: -; j_call: TRBJ1-1; v_call: TRBV12-3/TRBV12-4; cdr3_length: 20; cdr3_nt: TGTGCCAGCAGTTTAGCGCCCGGGGCAGTCGATTGGGATATGAACACTGAAGCTTTCTTT; cdr3_aa: CASSLAPGAVDWDMNTEAFF
clone_size: many; d_call: -; j_call: TRBJ1-3; v_call: TRBV7-6; cdr3_length: 17; cdr3_nt: TGTGCCAGCAGCTTAAGTCAGGCAGGCAGCTCTGGAAACACCATATATTTT; cdr3_aa: CASSLSQAGSSGNTIYF
clone_size: -; d_call: -; j_call: TRBJ1-3; v_call: TRBV6-6; cdr3_length: 17; cdr3_nt: TGTGCCAGCAGTTACTCGGACATCTTGCGCTCTGGAAACACCATATATTTT; cdr3_aa: CASSYSDILRSGNTIYF
clone_size: -; d_call: -; j_call: TRBJ1-2; v_call: TRBV6-6; cdr3_length: 16; cdr3_nt: TGTGCCAGCAGTTACTGGGTTGAGGGGAAGGGCTATGGCTACACCTTC; cdr3_aa: CASSYWVEGKGYGYTF
clone_size: -; d_call: -; j_call: TRBJ2-2; v_call: TRBV6-2/TRBV6-3; cdr3_length: 13; cdr3_nt: TGTGCCAGCAGTTATTTCACCGGCGGGGAGCTGTTTTTT; cdr3_aa: CASSYFTGGELFF
clone_size: few; d_call: -; j_call: TRBJ2-7; v_call: TRBV6-6; cdr3_length: 14; cdr3_nt: TGTGCCAGCAGTGACACCATTTACCCCTACGAGCAGTACTTC; cdr3_aa: CASSDTIYPYEQYF
clone_size: once; d_call: -; j_call: TRBJ1-1; v_call: TRBV19; cdr3_length: 15; cdr3_nt: TGTGCCAGTAGTAGGATTCGGGGGAAGGCCACTGAAGCTTTCTTT; cdr3_aa: CASSRIRGKATEAFF
clone_size: -; d_call: -; j_call: TRBJ1-1; v_call: TRBV4-1; cdr3_length: 15; cdr3_nt: TGCGCCAGCAGCTATCGGGCCCAAGGAGGAACTGAAGCTTTCTTT; cdr3_aa: CASSYRAQGGTEAFF
clone_size: -; d_call: TRBD2; j_call: TRBJ2-1; v_call: TRBV5-4; cdr3_length: 12; cdr3_nt: TGTGCCAGCTTTAGCGGGGGGCGTGAGCAGTTCTTC; cdr3_aa: CASFSGGREQFF
clone_size: -; d_call: TRBD2; j_call: TRBJ2-7; v_call: TRBV13; cdr3_length: 15; cdr3_nt: TGTGCCAGCAGCTTCGGGACTAGCCCCTTCTACGAGCAGTACTTC; cdr3_aa: CASSFGTSPFYEQYF
clone_size: few; d_call: -; j_call: TRBJ1-1; v_call: TRBV11-2; cdr3_length: 12; cdr3_nt: TGTGCCAGCAGCTTAGAGTACACTGAAGCTTTCTTT; cdr3_aa: CASSLEYTEAFF